The entry below describes one T cell receptor beta chain. What it binds is unknown. This sample stems from a study of T cells in Graves' hyperthyroidism and ophthalmopathy. Study-level points and caveats: Most expanded thyroid clonotypes above 0.001 also appeared in blood.

The germline V gene encodes CDR1 KGHDR and CDR2 SFDVKD. CDR3 length: 17 amino acids. V lost 4 bases to trimming and J lost 3 bases; unmatched junction nucleotides: 10. Each 10 ml fresh peripheral blood draw supplied the PBMCs. Using RNA transcripts as the source, TCR beta CDR3 regions were amplified. The HTBI primer set drove a first-round RT-PCR of the TCR CDR3. TCRdb called the multiplex PCR reads again in MiXCR, with one record for every CDR3 protein. The data contain approximately 610,000 distinct CDR3 sequences, 16% of them singletons. The specimen sequenced was blood. This rearrangement joins TRBV24-1 to TRBJ2-3; 9 bases agree with TRBD1. This sequence was found in a woman under 30 with Graves' hyperthyroidism. The CDR3 here is CATSEYPGQGVTDTQYF. CDR3 bases: TGTGCCACCAGTGAGTACCCGGGACAGGGTGTAACAGATACGCAGTATTTT.